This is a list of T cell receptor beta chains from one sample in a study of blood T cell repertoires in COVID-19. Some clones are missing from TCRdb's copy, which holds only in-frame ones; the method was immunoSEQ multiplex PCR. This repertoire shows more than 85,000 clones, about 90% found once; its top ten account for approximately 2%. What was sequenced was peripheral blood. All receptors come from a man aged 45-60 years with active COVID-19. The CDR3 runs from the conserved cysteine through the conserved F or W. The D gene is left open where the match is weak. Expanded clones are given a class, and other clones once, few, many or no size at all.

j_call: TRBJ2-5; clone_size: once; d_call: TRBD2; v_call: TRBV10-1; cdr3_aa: CARSSGGLKTQYF; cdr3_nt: TGCGCCAGGAGTAGCGGGGGACTGAAGACCCAGTACTTC
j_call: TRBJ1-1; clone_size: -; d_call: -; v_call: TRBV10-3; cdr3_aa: CAISESVRIKNTEAFF; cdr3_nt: TGTGCCATCAGTGAGTCTGTCAGGATAAAGAACACTGAAGCTTTCTTT
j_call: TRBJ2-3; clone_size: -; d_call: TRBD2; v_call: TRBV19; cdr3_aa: CASTTGGATSTDTQYF; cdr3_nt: TGTGCCAGTACTACGGGAGGGGCGACTAGCACAGATACGCAGTATTTT
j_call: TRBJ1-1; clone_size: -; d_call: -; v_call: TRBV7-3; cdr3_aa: CASSLTGGGWNTEAFF; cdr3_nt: TGTGCCAGCAGCTTAACAGGGGGAGGGTGGAACACTGAAGCTTTCTTT
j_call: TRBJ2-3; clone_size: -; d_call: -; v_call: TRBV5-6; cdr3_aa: CASSRTQDRMAADTQYF; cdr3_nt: TGTGCCAGCAGCCGGACGCAAGACAGGATGGCCGCAGATACGCAGTATTTT
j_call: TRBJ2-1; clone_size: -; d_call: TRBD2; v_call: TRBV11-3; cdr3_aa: CASSLGTLAGGLNEQFF; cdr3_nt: TGTGCCAGCAGCTTAGGGACACTAGCGGGGGGGCTCAATGAGCAGTTCTTC
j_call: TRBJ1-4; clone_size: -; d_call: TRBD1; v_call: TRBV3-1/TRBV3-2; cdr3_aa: CASSLQGGNEKLFF; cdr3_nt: TGTGCCAGCAGTCTACAGGGGGGGAATGAAAAACTGTTTTTT
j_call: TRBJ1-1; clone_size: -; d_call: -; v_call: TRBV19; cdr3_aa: CASSIGGNTEAFF; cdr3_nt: TGTGCCAGTAGTATCGGGGGGAACACTGAAGCTTTCTTT
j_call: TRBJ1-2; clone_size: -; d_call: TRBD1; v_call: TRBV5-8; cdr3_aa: CASSPGGSDRASYGYTF; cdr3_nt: TGTGCCAGCAGCCCAGGGGGCTCGGACAGGGCATCATATGGCTACACCTTC
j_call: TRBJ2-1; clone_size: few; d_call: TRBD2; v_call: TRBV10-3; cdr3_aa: CAITRTSGRRSYNEQFF; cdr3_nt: TGTGCCATCACCAGGACTAGCGGGCGCCGCTCCTACAATGAGCAGTTCTTC
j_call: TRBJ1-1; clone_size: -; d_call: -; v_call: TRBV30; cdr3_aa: CAWRVDTEAFF; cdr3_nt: TGTGCCTGGAGGGTAGACACTGAAGCTTTCTTT
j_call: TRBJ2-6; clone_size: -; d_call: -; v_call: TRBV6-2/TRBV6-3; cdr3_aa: CASSYSTKTNGANVLTF; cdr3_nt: TGTGCCAGCAGTTACTCGACCAAGACAAATGGGGCCAACGTCCTGACTTTC
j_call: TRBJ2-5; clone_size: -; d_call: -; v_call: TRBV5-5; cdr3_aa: CASSLDGQPQETQYF; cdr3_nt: TGTGCCAGCAGCTTGGATGGACAGCCTCAAGAGACCCAGTACTTC
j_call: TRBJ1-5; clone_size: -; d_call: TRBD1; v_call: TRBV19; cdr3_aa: CASSMGTASTQHF; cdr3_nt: TGTGCCAGTAGTATGGGGACAGCCTCCACCCAGCATTTT
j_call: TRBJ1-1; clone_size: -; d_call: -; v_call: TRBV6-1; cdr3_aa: CASSQAQFTEAFF; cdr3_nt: TGTGCCAGCAGTCAAGCGCAGTTTACTGAAGCTTTCTTT
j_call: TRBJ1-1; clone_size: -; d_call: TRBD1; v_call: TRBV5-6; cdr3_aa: CASRPADRGGTEAFF; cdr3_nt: TGTGCCAGCAGGCCGGCGGACAGGGGAGGAACTGAAGCTTTCTTT
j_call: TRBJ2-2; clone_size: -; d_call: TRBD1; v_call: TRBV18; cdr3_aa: CASSRQGNTGELFF; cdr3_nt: TGTGCCAGCTCAAGACAGGGGAACACCGGGGAGCTGTTTTTT
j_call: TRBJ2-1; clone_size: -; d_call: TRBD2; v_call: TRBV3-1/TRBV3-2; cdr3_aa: CASSHPGTSGGRSYNEQFF; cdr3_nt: TGTGCCAGCAGCCATCCCGGGACTAGCGGGGGGCGGTCCTACAATGAGCAGTTCTTC
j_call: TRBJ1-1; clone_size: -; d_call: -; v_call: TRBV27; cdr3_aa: CASSSAGGTEAFF; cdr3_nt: TGTGCCAGCTCATCCGCGGGCGGCACTGAAGCTTTCTTT
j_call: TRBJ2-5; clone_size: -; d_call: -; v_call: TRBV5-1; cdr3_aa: CASSLGPQETQYF; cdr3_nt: TGCGCCAGCAGCTTGGGGCCACAAGAGACCCAGTACTTC
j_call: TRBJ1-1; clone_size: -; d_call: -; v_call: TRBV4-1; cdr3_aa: CASSQAGLTEAFF; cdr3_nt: TGCGCCAGCAGCCAAGCGGGGTTGACTGAAGCTTTCTTT
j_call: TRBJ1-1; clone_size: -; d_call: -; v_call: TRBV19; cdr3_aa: CASGRLPFF; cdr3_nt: TGTGCCAGTGGGAGACTTCCTTTCTTT
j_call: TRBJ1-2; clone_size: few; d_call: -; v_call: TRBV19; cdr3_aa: CASSTPGRNYGYTF; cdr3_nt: TGTGCCAGTAGTACCCCGGGTCGAAACTATGGCTACACCTTC
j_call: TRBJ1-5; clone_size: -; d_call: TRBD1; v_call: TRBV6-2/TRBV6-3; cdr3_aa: CASTPGQGHQPQHF; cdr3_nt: TGTGCCAGCACCCCGGGACAGGGGCATCAGCCCCAGCATTTT
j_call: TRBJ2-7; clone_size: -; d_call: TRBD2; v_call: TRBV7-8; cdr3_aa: CASSLGGLASHEQYF; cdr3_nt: TGTGCCAGCAGCTTAGGGGGACTAGCGAGCCACGAGCAGTACTTC
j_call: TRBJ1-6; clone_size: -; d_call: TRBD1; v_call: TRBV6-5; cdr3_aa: CASSMTGYSPLHF; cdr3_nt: TGTGCCAGCAGTATGACAGGGTATTCACCCCTCCACTTT
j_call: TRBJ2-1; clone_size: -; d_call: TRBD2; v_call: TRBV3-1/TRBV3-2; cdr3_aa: CASSQGGTSGGDEQFF; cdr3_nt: TGTGCCAGCAGCCAAGGCGGGACTAGCGGGGGGGATGAGCAGTTCTTC
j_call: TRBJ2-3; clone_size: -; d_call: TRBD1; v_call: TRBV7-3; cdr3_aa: CASSFKGGVSDTQYF; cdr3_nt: TGTGCCAGCAGCTTCAAAGGGGGCGTGTCAGATACGCAGTATTTT